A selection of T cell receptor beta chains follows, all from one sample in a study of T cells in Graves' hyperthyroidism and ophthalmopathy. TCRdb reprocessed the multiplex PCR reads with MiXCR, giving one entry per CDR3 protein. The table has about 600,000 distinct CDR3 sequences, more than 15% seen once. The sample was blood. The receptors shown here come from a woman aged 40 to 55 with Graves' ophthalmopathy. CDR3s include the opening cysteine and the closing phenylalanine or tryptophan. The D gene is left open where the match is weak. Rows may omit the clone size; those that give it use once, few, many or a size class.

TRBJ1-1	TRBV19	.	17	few	TGTGCCAGTACCAACGAGGCCAGGGCAGACGGTTACACTGAAGCTTTCTTT	CASTNEARADGYTEAFF
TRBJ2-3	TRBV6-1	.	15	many	TGTGCCAGCAGTTGGACCCTTTATAGCACAGATACGCAGTATTTT	CASSWTLYSTDTQYF
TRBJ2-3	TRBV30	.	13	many	TGTGCCTGGAGCGCAATGGACGGAGATACGCAGTATTTT	CAWSAMDGDTQYF
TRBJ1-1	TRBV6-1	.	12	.	TGTGCCAGCAGTGATGACATCACTGAAGCTTTCTTT	CASSDDITEAFF
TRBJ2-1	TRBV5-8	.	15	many	TGTGCCAGCAGCTTTGGTGTGTGGACCGGGGGTGAGCAGTTCTTC	CASSFGVWTGGEQFF
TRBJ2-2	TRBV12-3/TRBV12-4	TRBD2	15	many	TGTGCCAGCAGTACCTGGACTAGAAGTACCGGGGAGCTGTTTTTT	CASSTWTRSTGELFF
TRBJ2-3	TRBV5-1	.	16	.	TGCGCCAGCAGCCCGCCCACAAGCGACTCCACAGATACGCAGTATTTT	CASSPPTSDSTDTQYF
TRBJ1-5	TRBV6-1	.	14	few	TGTGCCAGCAGTGAAGGGACAGAGAATCAGCCCCAGCATTTT	CASSEGTENQPQHF
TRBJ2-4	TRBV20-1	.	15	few	TGCAGTGCTTTTTTTCCCTCGGGAGCCAAAAACATTCAGTACTTC	CSAFFPSGAKNIQYF
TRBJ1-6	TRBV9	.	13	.	TGTGCCAGCAGCGACGGCTCAGGTTCACCCCTCCACTTT	CASSDGSGSPLHF
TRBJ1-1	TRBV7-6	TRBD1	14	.	TGTGCCAGCAGCTCGGGACAGTTGTCCACTGAAGCTTTCTTT	CASSSGQLSTEAFF
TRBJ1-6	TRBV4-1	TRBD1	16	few	TGCGCCAGCAGCCCCGGGGGGGAGGGGGCAGCGTCACCCCTCCACTTT	CASSPGGEGAASPLHF
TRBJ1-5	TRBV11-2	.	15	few	TGTGCCAGCAGCCTATACACCACCCCTCATCAGCCCCAGCATTTT	CASSLYTTPHQPQHF
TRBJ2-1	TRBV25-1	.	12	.	TGTGCCAGCCTTGCTCATGGCGGTGAGCAGTTCTTC	CASLAHGGEQFF